Reported below is one T cell receptor (beta chain). Antigen unknown. The CDR3 runs to 15 residues. Germline V gene sequence: CDR1 SGHDN, CDR2 FVKESK. The data originate from a study of monozygotic twins with inflammatory bowel disease. A template switching step added UMIs, each with a 6-nucleotide sample barcode. TCRdb re-called the 5' RACE reads and gives one entry per CDR3 protein, without DNA. The repertoire shows 140,000 to 150,000 distinct CDR3 sequences; the top ten hold 1.2%. Study-wide points: A single strong clonotype or signal linked to IBD was not supported. Clonotypes shared with others were fewer in IBD patients than in healthy twins, especially with disease activity. TCRbeta inverse Simpson diversity was decreased in IBD patients versus healthy co-twins.

The chain carries TRBV14 and TRBJ2-5. The sample was blood. The receptor comes from a human donor with ulcerative colitis or Crohn's disease, or a healthy co-twin of an affected twin (not recorded which). The CDR3 is CASSQHFGGQETQYF.